The clone carrying this T cell receptor beta chain has only one observation. The antigen remains undetermined. The V and J ends lost 1 base and 6 bases respectively, with 7 bases between them. The CDR3 is 12 residues long. Germline assignment: CDR1 SNHLY and CDR2 FYNNEI. Here immunoSEQ multiplex PCR was the method, and the copy in TCRdb shows in-frame clones only, minus some. The sample consists of approximately 19,000 clones, approximately 83% of them appearing once. The entry originates in a study of chemoradiotherapy in HPV16-positive cancers. Study background: A couple of HPV16-positive patients' cells yielded candidate HPV-specific clones and common motifs.

Study-level points and caveats: In HPV16-positive patients, HPV-responsive T-cell expansion tracked better recurrence-free survival. During treatment, candidate HPV-specific clones and E7-related motifs expanded in tumor. Only a couple of HPV16-positive patients supplied the functional HPV-specificity definition.

This sequence originates from a human donor with HPV-associated anogenital cancer. Material: blood, obtained from a patient who underwent chemoradiotherapy. V is TRBV2 and J is TRBJ2-7, with a tentative D call TRBD2 (6 bases). This CDR3 reads CASSEGRGEQYF. Here the CDR3 DNA reads TGTGCCAGCAGTGAAGGGCGGGGCGAGCAGTACTTC.